The clone carrying this T cell receptor (beta chain) showed up just once. These data are taken from a study of blood T cell repertoires in COVID-19. At the level of the study: Researchers got acute and convalescent COVID-19 samples from the United States, Italy and Spain. The cDNA or gDNA used as material had been derived from T cells, B-cell-depleted T cells, or PBMCs.

The CDR3 is made up of 14 amino acids. V gave up 4 bases and J gave up 6 bases; unmatched junction bases: 9. CDR1 and CDR2 from the germline V gene are SGHKS and YYEKEE (reference sequence). In the source study's methods: Reference gene primers were amplified, and this amplification served to estimate nucleated cell counts. Sequencing used immunoSEQ multiplex PCR; TCRdb keeps in-frame clones, though not all of them. Clone size and the V and J calls come from that table; the DNA yielded D and trimming. This sample carries tens of thousands of clones, more than 70% of them seen once, and the ten largest clones take approximately 2%.

What was sequenced was peripheral blood. The clonotype comes from a man aged 45 to 65 with acute or convalescent COVID-19. The genes are TRBV5-5 and TRBJ1-2, with 7 bases matching TRBD1. The DNA of the CDR3 is TGTGCCAGCAGCCCCGACAGGGTCATAGATGGCTACACCTTC. Its translation: CASSPDRVIDGYTF.